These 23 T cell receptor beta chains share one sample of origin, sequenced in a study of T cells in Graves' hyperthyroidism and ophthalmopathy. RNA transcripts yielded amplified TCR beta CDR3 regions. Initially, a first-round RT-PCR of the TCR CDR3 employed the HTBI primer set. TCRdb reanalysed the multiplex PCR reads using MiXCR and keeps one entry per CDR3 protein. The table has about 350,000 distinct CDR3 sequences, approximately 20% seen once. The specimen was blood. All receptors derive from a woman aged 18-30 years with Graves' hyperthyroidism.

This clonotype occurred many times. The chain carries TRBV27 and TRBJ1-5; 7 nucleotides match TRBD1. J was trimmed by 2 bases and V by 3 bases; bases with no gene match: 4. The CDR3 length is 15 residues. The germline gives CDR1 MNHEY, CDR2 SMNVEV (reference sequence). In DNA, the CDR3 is TGTGCCAGCAGTTTTATAGGGGGCGGCAATCAGCCCCAGCATTTT. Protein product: CASSFIGGGNQPQHF.

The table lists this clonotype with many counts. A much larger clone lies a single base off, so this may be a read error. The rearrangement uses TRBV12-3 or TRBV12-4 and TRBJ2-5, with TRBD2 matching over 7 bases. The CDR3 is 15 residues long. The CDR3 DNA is TGTGCCAGCAGTTTATCGGCTGGGGGGGGGGAGACCAAGTACTTC. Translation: CASSLSAGGGETKYF.

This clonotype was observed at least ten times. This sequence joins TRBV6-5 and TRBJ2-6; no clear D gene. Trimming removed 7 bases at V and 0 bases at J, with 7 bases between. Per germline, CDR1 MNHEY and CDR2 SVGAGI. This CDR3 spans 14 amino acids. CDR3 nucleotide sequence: TGTGCCAGCACCAGCATCTCTGGGGCCAACGTCCTGACTTTC. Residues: CASTSISGANVLTF.

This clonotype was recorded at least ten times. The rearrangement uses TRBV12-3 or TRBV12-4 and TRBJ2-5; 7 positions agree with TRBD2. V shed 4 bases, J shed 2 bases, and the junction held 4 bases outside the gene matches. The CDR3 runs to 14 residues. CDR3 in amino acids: CASSSTSAQETQYF. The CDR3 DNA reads TGTGCCAGCAGTTCCACTAGCGCTCAAGAGACCCAGTACTTC.

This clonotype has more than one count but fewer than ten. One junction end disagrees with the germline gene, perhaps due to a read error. CDR3 sequence reads: CASRDFNQPQHF. The CDR3 DNA is TGCGCCAGCCGGGACTTCAATCAGCCCCAGCACTTT. The rearrangement joins TRBV10-2 to TRBJ1-5; TRBD1 is a possible D gene (5 bases). The CDR3 contains 12 residues. Germline CDR1 and CDR2: WSHSY and SAAADI.

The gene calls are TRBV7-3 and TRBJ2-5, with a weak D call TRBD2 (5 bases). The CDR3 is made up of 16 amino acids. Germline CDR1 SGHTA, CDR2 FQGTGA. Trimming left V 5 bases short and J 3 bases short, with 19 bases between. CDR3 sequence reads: CASSPIMRRREETQYF. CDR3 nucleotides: TGTGCCAGCAGCCCTATTATGCGCCGGCGGGAAGAGACCCAGTACTTC.

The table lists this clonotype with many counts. CDR3 in amino acids: CASSPRQGSQETQYF. The CDR3 DNA is TGTGCCAGCTCACCCCGACAGGGAAGCCAAGAGACCCAGTACTTC. V usage is TRBV18 and J usage is TRBJ2-5; the match to TRBD1 covers 7 bases. Trimming took 3 bases from V and 1 from J; bases not matched to a gene: 5. CDR1 KGHSH and CDR2 LQKENI come from the germline V gene. The length of the CDR3 is 15 residues.

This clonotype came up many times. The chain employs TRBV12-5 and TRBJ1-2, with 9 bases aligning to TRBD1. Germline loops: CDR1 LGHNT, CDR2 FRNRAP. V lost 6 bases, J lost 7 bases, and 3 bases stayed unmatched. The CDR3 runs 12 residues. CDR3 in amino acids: CASGPTGGGYTF. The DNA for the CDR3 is TGTGCTAGTGGCCCGACAGGGGGTGGCTACACCTTC.

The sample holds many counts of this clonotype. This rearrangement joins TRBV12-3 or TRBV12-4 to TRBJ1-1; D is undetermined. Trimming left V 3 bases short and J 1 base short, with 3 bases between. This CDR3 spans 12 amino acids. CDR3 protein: CASSFANTEAFF. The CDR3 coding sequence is TGTGCCAGCAGTTTTGCGAACACTGAAGCTTTCTTT.

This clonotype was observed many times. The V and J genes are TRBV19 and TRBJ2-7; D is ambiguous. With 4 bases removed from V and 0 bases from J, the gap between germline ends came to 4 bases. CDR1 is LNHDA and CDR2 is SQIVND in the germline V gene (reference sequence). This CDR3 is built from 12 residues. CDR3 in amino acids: CASSTPSYEQYV. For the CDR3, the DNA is TGTGCCAGTAGTACCCCCTCCTACGAGCAGTACGTC.

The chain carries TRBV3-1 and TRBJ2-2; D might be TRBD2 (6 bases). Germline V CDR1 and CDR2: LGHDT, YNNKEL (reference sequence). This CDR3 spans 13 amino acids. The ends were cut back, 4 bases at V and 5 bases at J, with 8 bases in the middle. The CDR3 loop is CASSRGETGELFF. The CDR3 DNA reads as TGTGCCAGCAGCCGGGGGGAAACCGGGGAGCTGTTTTTT.

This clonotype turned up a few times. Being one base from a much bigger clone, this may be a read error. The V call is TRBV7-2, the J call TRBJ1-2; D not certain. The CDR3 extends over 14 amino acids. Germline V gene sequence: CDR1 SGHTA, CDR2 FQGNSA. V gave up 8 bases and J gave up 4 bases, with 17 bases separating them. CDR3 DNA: TGTGCCAGCGTTAAGGTGGACCCTAGCTATGGCTACACCTTC. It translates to CASVKVDPSYGYTF.

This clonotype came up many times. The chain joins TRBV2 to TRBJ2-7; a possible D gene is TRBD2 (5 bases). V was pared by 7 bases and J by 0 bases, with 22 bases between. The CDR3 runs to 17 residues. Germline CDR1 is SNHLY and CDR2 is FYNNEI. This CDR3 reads CASKGREPRSSSYEQYF. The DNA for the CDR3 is TGTGCCAGCAAAGGACGGGAACCACGATCAAGCTCCTACGAGCAGTACTTC.

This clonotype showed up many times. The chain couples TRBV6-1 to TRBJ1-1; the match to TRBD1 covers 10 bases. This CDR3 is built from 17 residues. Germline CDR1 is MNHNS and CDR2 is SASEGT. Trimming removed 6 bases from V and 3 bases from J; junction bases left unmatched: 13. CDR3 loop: CASSSPDRGRSDTEAFF. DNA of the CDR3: TGTGCCAGCAGCTCCCCTGACAGGGGGCGAAGTGACACTGAAGCTTTCTTT.

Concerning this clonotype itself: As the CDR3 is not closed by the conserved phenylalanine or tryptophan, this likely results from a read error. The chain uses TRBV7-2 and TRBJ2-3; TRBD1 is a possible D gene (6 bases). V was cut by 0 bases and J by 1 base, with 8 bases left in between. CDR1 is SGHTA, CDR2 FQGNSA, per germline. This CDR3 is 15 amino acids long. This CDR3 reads CASSLAGARTDTQYC. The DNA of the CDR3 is TGTGCCAGCAGCTTAGCGGGGGCCCGCACAGATACGCAGTATTGT.

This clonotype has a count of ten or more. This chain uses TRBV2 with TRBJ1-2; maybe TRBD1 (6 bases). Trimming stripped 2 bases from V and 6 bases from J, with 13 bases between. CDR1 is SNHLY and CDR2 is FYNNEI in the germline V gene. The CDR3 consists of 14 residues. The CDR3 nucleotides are TGTGCCAGCAGTGAATCGGGGGCCGAGGATGGCTACACCTTC. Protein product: CASSESGAEDGYTF.

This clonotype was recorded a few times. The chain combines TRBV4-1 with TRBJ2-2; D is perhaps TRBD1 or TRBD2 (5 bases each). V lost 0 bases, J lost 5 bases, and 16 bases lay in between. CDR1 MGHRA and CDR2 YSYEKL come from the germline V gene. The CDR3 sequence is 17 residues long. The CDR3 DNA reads TGCGCCAGCAGCCAAGATTCCCCGACCTGGGGGACCGGGGAGCTGTTTTTT. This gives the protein CASSQDSPTWGTGELFF.

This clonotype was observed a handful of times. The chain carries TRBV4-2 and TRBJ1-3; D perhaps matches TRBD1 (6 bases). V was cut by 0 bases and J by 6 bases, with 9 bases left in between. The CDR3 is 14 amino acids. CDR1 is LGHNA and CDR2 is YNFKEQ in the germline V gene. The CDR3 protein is CASSQDRGKNTIYF. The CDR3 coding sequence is TGTGCCAGCAGCCAAGACAGGGGTAAAAACACCATATATTTT.

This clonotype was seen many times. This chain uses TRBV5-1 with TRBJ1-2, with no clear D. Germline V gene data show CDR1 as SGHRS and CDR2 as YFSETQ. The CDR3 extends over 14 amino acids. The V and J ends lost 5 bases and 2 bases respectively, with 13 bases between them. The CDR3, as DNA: TGCGCCAGCAGTTATTCGACTGAGAACTATGGCTACACCTTC. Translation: CASSYSTENYGYTF. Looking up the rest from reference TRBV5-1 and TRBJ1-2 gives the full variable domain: KAGVTQTPRYLIKTRGQQVTLSCSPISGHRSVSWYQQTPGQGLQFLFEYFSETQRNKGNFPGRFSGRQFSNSRSEMNVSTLELGDSALYLCASSYSTENYGYTFGSGTRLTVV.

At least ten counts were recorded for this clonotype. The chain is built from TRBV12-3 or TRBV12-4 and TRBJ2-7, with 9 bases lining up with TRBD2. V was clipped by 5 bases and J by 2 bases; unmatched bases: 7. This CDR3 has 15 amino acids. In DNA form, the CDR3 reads TGTGCCAGCAGTGGTAGCGGGGGTATGACCTACGAGCAGTACTTC. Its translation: CASSGSGGMTYEQYF.

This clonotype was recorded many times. Here the CDR3 reads CASSALTGAGNTIYF. CDR3 nucleotides: TGTGCCAGCAGCGCCTTGACAGGGGCTGGAAACACCATATATTTT. This chain links TRBV9 with TRBJ1-3; the match to TRBD1 covers 8 bases. CDR3 length equals 15 residues. Trimming cost V 3 bases and J 2 bases; bases outside gene matches: 4. Per germline, CDR1 SGDLS and CDR2 YYNGEE.

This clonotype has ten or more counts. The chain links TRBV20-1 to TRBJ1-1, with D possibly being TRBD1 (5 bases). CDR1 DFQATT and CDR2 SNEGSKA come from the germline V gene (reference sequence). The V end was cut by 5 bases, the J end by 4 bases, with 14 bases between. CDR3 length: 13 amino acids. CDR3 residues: CSAFRIRGTEAFF. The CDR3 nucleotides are TGCAGTGCTTTCCGTATAAGGGGCACTGAAGCTTTCTTT.

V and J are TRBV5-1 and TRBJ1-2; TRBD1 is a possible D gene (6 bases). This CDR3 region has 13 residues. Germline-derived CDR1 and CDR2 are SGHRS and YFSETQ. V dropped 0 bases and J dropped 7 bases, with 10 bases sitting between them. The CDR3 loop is CASSLDRAVGYTF. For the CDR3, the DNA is TGCGCCAGCAGCTTGGACAGGGCGGTTGGCTACACCTTC.